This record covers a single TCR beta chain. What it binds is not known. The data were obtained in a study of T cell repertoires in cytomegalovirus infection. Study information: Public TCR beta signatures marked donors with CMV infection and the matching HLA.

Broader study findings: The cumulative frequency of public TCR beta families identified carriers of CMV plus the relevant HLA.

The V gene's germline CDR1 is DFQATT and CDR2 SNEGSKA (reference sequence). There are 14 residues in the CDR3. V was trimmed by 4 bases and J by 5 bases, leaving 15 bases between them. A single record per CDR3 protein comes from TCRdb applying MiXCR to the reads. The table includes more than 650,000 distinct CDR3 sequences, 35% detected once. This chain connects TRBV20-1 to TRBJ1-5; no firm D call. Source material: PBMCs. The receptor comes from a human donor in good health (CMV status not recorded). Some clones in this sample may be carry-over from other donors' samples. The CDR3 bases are TGCAGTGCTATACGGGAGTATGGCGATCAGCCCCAGCATTTT. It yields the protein CSAIREYGDQPQHF.